This TCR beta chain stems from a study of post-analysis software for immune sequencing data. Study-level findings and limits: F measure clustering grouped samples strongly by preparation batch. Controls had lower frequencies than patients of 4 or 5 TRBV segments, which included TRBV5-6, TRBV5-1 and TRBV20-1.

This clonotype was detected a few times. Its specificity is not known. Unique molecular identifiers tagged the TCR beta cDNA libraries. Each CDR3 protein is one row after TCRdb ran MiXCR on the PCR reads. The sample carries roughly 800,000 distinct CDR3 sequences, around 46% recorded once. Trimming took 0 bases from V and 6 from J, leaving 6 bases between them. CDR3 length: 11 residues. Germline V gives CDR1 DFQATT, CDR2 SNEGSKA (reference sequence). The specimen was blood. This sequence joins TRBV20-1 and TRBJ2-7, with D uncertain. This receptor was obtained from a girl between 5 and 17 years old with multiple sclerosis. Here the CDR3 reads CSAREKSEQYF. DNA for the CDR3: TGCAGTGCTAGAGAAAAGAGCGAGCAGTACTTC.